This entry is about one T cell receptor beta chain. Its antigen is still unknown. The investigators reverse transcribed all of the isolated RNA, so they sequenced expressed TCRB transcripts. Produced via immunoSEQ multiplex PCR; TCRdb's table is partial and in-frame only. The sample records about 400,000 clones, around 12% being singletons. The sample is drawn from a study of beta chain features in type 1 diabetes. Overall study context: Across every sample, about 100 million sorted cells were examined in total. Study outcomes and limitations: Within each of all four CD4+ subsets, Type 1 diabetes patients had TCRB CDR3s that were moderately but significantly shorter.

Germline CDR1 reads SEHNR; CDR2 reads FQNEAQ (reference sequence). The trim removed 1 base at V and 2 bases at J, leaving 1 base unmatched. This CDR3 spans 16 amino acids. The sequence derives from a woman between 18 and 29 years old with type 1 diabetes. What was sequenced was naive CD4+ T cells from blood. The rearrangement joins TRBV7-9 to TRBJ2-6, with 8 bases lining up with TRBD1. In nucleotides, the CDR3 is TGTGCCAGCAGCTTAGGGACAGGGACTGGGGCCAACGTCCTGACTTTC. This translates into CASSLGTGTGANVLTF.